The 15 T cell receptor beta chains below all came from one sample that was sequenced in a study of T-cell reconstitution after alpha-beta-depleted transplantation in children. TCRbeta library construction was performed incorporating unique molecular identifiers. Using its own MiXCR run on the PCR reads, TCRdb lists one record per CDR3 protein. The sample holds 85,000 to 120,000 distinct CDR3 sequences, around 7.8% seen once. Sample: PBMCs, taken before TCRalphabeta/CD19-depleted stem cell transplant. These receptors all stem from a boy aged 2-15 years with acute lymphoblastic leukemia, due to receive a stem cell transplant.

This clonotype was recorded many times. The gene calls are TRBV5-1 and TRBJ2-7; 7 bases line up with TRBD1. Germline loops: CDR1 SGHRS, CDR2 YFSETQ. CDR3 size: 15 residues. V shed 5 bases, J shed 3 bases, and the junction held 11 bases outside the gene matches. In DNA, the CDR3 is TGCGCCAGCAGGCTCGTGACAGGGAGAGGCTACGAGCAGTACTTC. This sequence encodes CASRLVTGRGYEQYF.

This clonotype was recorded at least ten times. The chain recombines TRBV20-1 with TRBJ2-7; D unclear. Germline V gene data show CDR1 as DFQATT and CDR2 as SNEGSKA (reference sequence). Trimming pared 0 bases from V and 7 bases from J, leaving 13 bases between. This CDR3 comprises 13 residues. The CDR3, as DNA: TGCAGTGCTAGAGATACAGTAGGCGTTGAGCAGTACTTC. It is translated as CSARDTVGVEQYF.

In DNA form, the CDR3 reads TGTGCCAGCAGTTTCGGGGGGGTGGAAAAACTGTTTTTT. The encoded protein is CASSFGGVEKLFF. The V call is TRBV25-1, the J call TRBJ1-4; D perhaps matches TRBD1 (5 bases). The CDR3 consists of 13 residues. The V end was cut by 5 bases, the J end by 8 bases, with 12 bases between. Germline CDR1 and CDR2: MGHDK and SYGVNS. The complete variable domain, with remaining parts taken from reference TRBV25-1 and TRBJ1-4, reads EADIYQTPRYLVIGTGKKITLECSQTMGHDKMYWYQQDPGMELHLIHYSYGVNSTEKGDLSSESTVSRIRTEHFPLTLESARPSHTSQYLCASSFGGVEKLFFGSGTQLSVL.

The chain carries TRBV6-1 and TRBJ2-1, with TRBD2 identical over 7 bases. Germline V gives CDR1 MNHNS, CDR2 SASEGT. The CDR3 extends over 14 amino acids. Losses at the gene ends were 6 bases for V and 6 bases for J; bases not matched to a gene: 8. The CDR3 loop is CASRAGSSLNEQFF. The CDR3 DNA sequence: TGTGCCAGCAGAGCGGGGTCATCCCTCAATGAGCAGTTCTTC.

This clonotype was recorded at least ten times. This chain connects TRBV5-1 to TRBJ2-1, with 7 bases identical to TRBD2. Losses at the gene ends were 0 bases for V and 10 bases for J; bases not matched to a gene: 13. Germline values: CDR1 SGHRS, CDR2 YFSETQ. There are 16 residues in the CDR3. The CDR3 sequence is CASSLGEGTSSREQFF. The CDR3 DNA reads as TGCGCCAGCAGCTTGGGGGAGGGGACTTCCTCTCGGGAGCAGTTCTTC.

This clonotype has just a few counts. The chain combines TRBV7-3 with TRBJ2-5; D is ambiguous. Trimming took off 3 bases at V and 3 bases at J, with 8 bases between the two ends. The CDR3 totals 13 residues. Per the germline V gene, CDR1 is SGHTA and CDR2 is FQGTGA. CDR3 DNA: TGTGCCAGCAGCTTCGGAAGGGAAGAGACCCAGTACTTC. Amino acids: CASSFGREETQYF.

This clonotype was detected many times. The J gene is TRBJ1-6, the V gene TRBV5-6; TRBD1 matches at 7 bases. The CDR3 sequence is 16 residues long. V was pared by 3 bases and J by 5 bases, with 8 bases of the junction left unmatched. Germline loops: CDR1 SGHDT, CDR2 YYEEEE. This CDR3 is CASSSNRGQNNSPLHF. DNA for the CDR3: TGTGCCAGCAGCTCCAACAGGGGTCAGAATAATTCACCCCTCCACTTT.

This clonotype was picked up many times. The CDR3 protein is CASSLTDNYGYTF. The CDR3 coding sequence is TGCGCCAGCAGCTTGACAGACAACTATGGCTACACCTTC. This chain uses TRBV5-1 with TRBJ1-2; D gene ambiguous. The CDR3 has 13 residues. Trimming cost V 1 base and J 2 bases, with 6 bases left between them. The germline CDR1 and CDR2 sequences are SGHRS and YFSETQ.

This clonotype has just a few counts. The DNA for the CDR3 is TGTGCCAGCACCCCGGAGCGGGGGGGCTACAATGAGCAGTTCTTC. Protein product: CASTPERGGYNEQFF. The chain recombines TRBV27 with TRBJ2-1; TRBD2 aligns across 10 bases. The CDR3 is 15 amino acids. With V trimmed by 7 bases and J by 3 bases, 6 bases remained unmatched. The germline V gene has CDR1 MNHEY and CDR2 SMNVEV (reference sequence).

There are many counts of this clonotype. The genes are TRBV20-1 and TRBJ1-1, with D hard to call. V was shortened by 0 bases and J by 0 bases, with 11 bases between the two germline ends. The germline V gene encodes CDR1 DFQATT and CDR2 SNEGSKA (reference sequence). This CDR3 region has 15 residues. The CDR3 nucleotides read TGCAGTGCTAGAGATGGGGTTAGCCTGAACACTGAAGCTTTCTTT. Protein: CSARDGVSLNTEAFF.

This clonotype was detected ten times or more. The chain has TRBV5-1 and TRBJ1-5; TRBD1 might be the D (5 bases). The length of the CDR3 is 14 residues. The ends were cut back, 4 bases at V and 6 bases at J, with 14 bases in the middle. Germline V gene lookup returns CDR1 SGHRS and CDR2 YFSETQ. The CDR3 DNA reads TGCGCCAGCAGCCCCAGGGAGGGAAGTCAGCCCCAGCATTTT. It is translated as CASSPREGSQPQHF.

This clonotype was detected a few times. The chain has TRBV20-1 and TRBJ2-1, with D maybe TRBD2 (6 bases). CDR3 size: 15 residues. CDR1 is DFQATT and CDR2 is SNEGSKA in the germline V gene (reference sequence). Trimming cost V 3 bases and J 7 bases, with 19 bases left between them. DNA of the CDR3: TGCAGTGCTAGGCCCGGGGGTTTTTATGGGAATGAGCAGTTCTTC. It translates to CSARPGGFYGNEQFF.

This clonotype was picked up a small number of times. This sequence joins TRBV27 and TRBJ2-5; D may match TRBD1 or TRBD2 (5 bases each). V was cut by 5 bases and J by 4 bases, with 17 bases left in between. Germline V CDR1 and CDR2: MNHEY, SMNVEV (reference sequence). The CDR3 is 15 amino acids. The CDR3 DNA reads TGTGCCAGCAGTACCGGGATCGGGGACGTAGAGACCCAGTACTTC. Its translation: CASSTGIGDVETQYF.

This chain connects TRBV5-1 to TRBJ2-3, with 7 bases fitting TRBD2. Germline CDR1 and CDR2: SGHRS and YFSETQ. The trim removed 4 bases at V and 1 base at J, leaving 6 bases unmatched. The CDR3 is 15 residues long. This CDR3 reads CASSLGGWGTDTQYF. CDR3 DNA sequence: TGCGCCAGCAGCCTGGGAGGGTGGGGCACAGATACGCAGTATTTT.

Remarks on this clonotype: A much larger clone is a single base away; this may be a read error. V gene TRBV7-2 combines with J gene TRBJ1-2; maybe TRBD1 (6 bases). This CDR3 spans 15 amino acids. Germline V gene sequence: CDR1 SGHTA, CDR2 FQGNSA. This chain's CDR3 is CVSSLRVPGENGYTF. The CDR3 DNA reads TGTGTCAGCAGCTTAAGGGTGCCAGGGGAGAATGGCTACACCTTC.